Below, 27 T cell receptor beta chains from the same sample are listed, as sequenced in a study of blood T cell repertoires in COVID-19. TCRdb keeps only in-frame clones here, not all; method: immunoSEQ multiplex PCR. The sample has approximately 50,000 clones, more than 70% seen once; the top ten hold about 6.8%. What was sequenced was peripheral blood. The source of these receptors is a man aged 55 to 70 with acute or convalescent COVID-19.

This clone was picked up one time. CDR3 amino acids: CASESDYTQYF. The CDR3 nucleotides are TGTGCCAGTGAGAGCGATTATACGCAGTATTTT. V is TRBV28 and J is TRBJ2-3; D unclear. This CDR3 has 11 residues. Trimming pared 9 bases from V and 7 bases from J, leaving 11 bases between. Germline CDR1 and CDR2: MDHEN and SYDVKM.

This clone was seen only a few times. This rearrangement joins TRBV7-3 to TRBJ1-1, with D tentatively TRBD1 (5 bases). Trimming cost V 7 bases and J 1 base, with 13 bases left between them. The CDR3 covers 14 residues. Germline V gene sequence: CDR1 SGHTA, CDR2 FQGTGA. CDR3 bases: TGTGCCAGCACCCCTGGGGCCGAGAACACTGAAGCTTTCTTT. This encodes CASTPGAENTEAFF.

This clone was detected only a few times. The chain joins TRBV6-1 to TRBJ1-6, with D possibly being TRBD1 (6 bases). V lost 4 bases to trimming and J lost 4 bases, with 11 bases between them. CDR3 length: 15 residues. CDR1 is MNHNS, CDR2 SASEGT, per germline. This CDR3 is CASSGAGAYNSPLHF. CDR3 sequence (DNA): TGTGCCAGCAGTGGAGCAGGGGCGTATAATTCACCCCTCCACTTT.

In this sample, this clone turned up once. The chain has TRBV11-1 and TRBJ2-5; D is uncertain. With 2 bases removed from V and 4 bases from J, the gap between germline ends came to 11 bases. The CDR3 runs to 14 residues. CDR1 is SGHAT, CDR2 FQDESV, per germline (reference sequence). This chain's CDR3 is CASSLFGTGETQYF. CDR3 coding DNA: TGTGCCAGCAGCTTATTTGGTACTGGAGAGACCCAGTACTTC.

CDR3 residues: CASSWGQGSNQPQHF. Here the CDR3 DNA reads TGTGCCAGCAGCTGGGGACAGGGTAGCAATCAGCCCCAGCATTTT. The V call is TRBV5-5, the J call TRBJ1-5; 9 positions match TRBD1. With 3 bases clipped from V and 0 bases from J, the junction kept 1 base outside the gene matches. Looked up from germline, CDR1 is SGHKS and CDR2 is YYEKEE (reference sequence). This CDR3 spans 15 amino acids.

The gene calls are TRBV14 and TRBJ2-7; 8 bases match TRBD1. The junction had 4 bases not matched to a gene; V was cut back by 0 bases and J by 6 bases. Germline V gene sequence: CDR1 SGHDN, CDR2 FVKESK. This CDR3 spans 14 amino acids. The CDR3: CASSQEQGVSEQYF. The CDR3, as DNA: TGTGCCAGCAGCCAAGAACAGGGGGTGAGCGAGCAGTACTTC.

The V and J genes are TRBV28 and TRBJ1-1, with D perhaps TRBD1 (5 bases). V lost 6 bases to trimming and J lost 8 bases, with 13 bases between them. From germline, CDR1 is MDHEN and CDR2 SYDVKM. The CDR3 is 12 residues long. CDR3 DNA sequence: TGTGCCAGCAGCTGGGGGGAACTCGAAGCTTTCTTT. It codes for CASSWGELEAFF.

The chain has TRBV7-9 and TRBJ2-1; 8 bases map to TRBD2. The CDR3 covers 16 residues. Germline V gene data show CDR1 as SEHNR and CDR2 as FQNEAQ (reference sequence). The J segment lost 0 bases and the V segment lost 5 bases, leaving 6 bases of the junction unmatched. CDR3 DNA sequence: TGTGCCAGCAGCCCCCTAGCGGGTATCTCCTACAATGAGCAGTTCTTC. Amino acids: CASSPLAGISYNEQFF.

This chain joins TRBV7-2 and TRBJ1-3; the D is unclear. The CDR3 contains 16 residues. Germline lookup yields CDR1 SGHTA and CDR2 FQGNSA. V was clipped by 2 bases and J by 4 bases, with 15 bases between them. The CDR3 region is CASSLTSVGSGNTIYF. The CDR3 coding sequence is TGTGCCAGCAGCTTAACTTCAGTCGGGTCGGGAAACACCATATATTTT.

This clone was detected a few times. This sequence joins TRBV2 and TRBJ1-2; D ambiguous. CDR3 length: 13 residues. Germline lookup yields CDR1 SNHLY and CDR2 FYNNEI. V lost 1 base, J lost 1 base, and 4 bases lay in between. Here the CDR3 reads CASSEGSNYGYTF. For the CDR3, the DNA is TGTGCCAGCAGTGAAGGCAGTAACTATGGCTACACCTTC.

The CDR3 coding sequence is TGTGCCACCAGTGATGCTAGGGCTAGCGGACAAGAGACCCAGTACTTC. Its translation is CATSDARASGQETQYF. The rearrangement links TRBV24-1 to TRBJ2-5; 7 positions match TRBD2. The germline gives CDR1 KGHDR, CDR2 SFDVKD. Germline trimming cut 3 bases from V and 2 bases from J; bases unmatched to any gene: 8. The CDR3 has 16 amino acids.

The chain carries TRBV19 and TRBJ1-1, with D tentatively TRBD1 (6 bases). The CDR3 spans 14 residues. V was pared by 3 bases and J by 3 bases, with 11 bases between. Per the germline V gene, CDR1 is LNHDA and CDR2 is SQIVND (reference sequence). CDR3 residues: CASSIRGADTEAFF. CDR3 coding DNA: TGTGCCAGTAGTATTCGGGGGGCGGACACTGAAGCTTTCTTT.

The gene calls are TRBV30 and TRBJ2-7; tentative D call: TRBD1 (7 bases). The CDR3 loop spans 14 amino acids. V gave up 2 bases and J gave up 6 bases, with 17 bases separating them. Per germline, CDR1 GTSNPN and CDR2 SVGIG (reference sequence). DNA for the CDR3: TGTGCCTGGAGTAACCAGGGGGGCGCATCCGAGCAGTACTTC. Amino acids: CAWSNQGGASEQYF.

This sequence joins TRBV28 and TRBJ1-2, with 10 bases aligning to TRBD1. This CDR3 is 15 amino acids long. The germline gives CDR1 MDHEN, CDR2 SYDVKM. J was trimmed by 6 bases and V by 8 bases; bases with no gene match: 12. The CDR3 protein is CASVDRGRERDGYTF. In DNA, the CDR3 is TGTGCCAGCGTCGACAGGGGGCGAGAAAGAGATGGCTACACCTTC.

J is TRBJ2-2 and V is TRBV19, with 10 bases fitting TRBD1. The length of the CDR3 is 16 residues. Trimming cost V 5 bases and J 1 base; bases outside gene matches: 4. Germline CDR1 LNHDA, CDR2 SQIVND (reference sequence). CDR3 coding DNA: TGTGCCAGTAGTCCCAGGACAGGGGGGAACACCGGGGAGCTGTTTTTT. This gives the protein CASSPRTGGNTGELFF.

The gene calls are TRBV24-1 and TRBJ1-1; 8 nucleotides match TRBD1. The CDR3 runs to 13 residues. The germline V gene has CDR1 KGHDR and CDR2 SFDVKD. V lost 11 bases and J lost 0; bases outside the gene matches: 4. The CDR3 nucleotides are TGTGCCAGTCGACAGGGGATGAACACTGAAGCTTTCTTT. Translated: CASRQGMNTEAFF.

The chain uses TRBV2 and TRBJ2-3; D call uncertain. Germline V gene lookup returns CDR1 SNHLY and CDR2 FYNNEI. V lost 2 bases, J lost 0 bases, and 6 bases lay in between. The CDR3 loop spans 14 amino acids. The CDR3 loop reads CASSETRSTDTQYF. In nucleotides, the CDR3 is TGTGCCAGCAGTGAAACAAGAAGCACAGATACGCAGTATTTT.

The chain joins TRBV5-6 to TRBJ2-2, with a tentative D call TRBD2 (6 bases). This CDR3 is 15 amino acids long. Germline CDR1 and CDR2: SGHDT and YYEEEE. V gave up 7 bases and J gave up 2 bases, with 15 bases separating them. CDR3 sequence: CASRLSGSNTGELFF. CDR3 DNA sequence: TGTGCCAGCCGCCTAAGCGGGTCAAACACCGGGGAGCTGTTTTTT.

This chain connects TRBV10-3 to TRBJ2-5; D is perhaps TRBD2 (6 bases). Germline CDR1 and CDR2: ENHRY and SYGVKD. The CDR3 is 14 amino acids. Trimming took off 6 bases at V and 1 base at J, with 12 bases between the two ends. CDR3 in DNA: TGTGCCATCAGGGACGGGACTGGCCAAGAGACCCAGTACTTC. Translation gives CAIRDGTGQETQYF.

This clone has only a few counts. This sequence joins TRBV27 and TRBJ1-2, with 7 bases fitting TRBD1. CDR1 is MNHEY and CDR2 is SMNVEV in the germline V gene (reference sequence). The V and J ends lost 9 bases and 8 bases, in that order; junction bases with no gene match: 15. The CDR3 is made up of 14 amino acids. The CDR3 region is CASWGDSLYGGYTF. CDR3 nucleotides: TGTGCCAGTTGGGGGGACAGCCTCTATGGGGGCTACACCTTC.

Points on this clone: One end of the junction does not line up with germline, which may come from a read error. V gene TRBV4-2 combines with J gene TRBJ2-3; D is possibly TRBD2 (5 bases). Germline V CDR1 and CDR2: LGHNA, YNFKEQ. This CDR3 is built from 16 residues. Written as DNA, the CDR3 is TGTGCCAGCAGCCAAGGTGCGGCGGGCGCACAGATACGAGTGGATTTT. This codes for CASSQGAAGAQIRVDF.

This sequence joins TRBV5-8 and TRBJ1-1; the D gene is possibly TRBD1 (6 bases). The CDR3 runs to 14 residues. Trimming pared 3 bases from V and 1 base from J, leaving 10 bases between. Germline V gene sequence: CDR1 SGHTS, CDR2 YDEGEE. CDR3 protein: CASSSSTGNTEAFF. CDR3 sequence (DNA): TGTGCCAGCAGCTCTTCGACAGGGAACACTGAAGCTTTCTTT.

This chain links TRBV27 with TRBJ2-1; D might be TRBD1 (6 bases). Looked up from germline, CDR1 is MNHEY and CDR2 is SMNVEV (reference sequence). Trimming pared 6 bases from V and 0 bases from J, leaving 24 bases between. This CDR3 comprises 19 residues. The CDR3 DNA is TGTGCCAGCAGCGCCTCCATCGACAGGCGCTTACACTCCTACAATGAGCAGTTCTTC. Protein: CASSASIDRRLHSYNEQFF.

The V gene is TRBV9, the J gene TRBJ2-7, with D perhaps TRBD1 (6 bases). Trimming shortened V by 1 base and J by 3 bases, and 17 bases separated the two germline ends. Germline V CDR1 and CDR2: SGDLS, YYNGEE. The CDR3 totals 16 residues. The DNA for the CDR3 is TGTGCCAGCAGCGTATCGTCAGGGGCGAAAAACTACGAGCAGTACTTC. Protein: CASSVSSGAKNYEQYF.

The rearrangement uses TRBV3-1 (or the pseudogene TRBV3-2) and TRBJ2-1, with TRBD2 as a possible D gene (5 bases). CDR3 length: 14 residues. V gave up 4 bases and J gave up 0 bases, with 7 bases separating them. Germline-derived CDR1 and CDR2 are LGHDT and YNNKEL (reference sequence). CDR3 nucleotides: TGTGCCAGCAGCCCCACTAGCTCCTACAATGAGCAGTTCTTC. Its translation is CASSPTSSYNEQFF.

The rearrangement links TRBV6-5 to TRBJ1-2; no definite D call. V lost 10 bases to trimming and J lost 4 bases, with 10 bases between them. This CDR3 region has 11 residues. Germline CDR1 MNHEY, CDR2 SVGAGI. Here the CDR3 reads CATLWLYGYTF. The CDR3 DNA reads TGTGCCACACTATGGCTCTATGGCTACACCTTC.

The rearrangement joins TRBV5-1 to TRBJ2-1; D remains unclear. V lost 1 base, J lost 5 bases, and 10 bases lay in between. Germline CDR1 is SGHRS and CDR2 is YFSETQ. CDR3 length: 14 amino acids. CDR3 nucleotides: TGCGCCAGCAGCTTGTCGACTTACAACAATGAGCAGTTCTTC. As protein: CASSLSTYNNEQFF.